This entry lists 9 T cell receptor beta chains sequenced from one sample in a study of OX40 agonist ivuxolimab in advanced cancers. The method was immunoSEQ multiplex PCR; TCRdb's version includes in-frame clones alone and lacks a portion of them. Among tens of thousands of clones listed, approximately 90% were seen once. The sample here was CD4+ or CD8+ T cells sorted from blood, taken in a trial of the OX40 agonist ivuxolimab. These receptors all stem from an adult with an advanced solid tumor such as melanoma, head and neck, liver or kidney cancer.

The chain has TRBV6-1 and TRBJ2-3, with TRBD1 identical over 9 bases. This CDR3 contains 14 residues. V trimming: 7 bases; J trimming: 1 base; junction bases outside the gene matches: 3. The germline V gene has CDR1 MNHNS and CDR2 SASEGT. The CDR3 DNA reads TGTGCCAGCAATGGACAGGGGCGCACAGATACGCAGTATTTT. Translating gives CASNGQGRTDTQYF.

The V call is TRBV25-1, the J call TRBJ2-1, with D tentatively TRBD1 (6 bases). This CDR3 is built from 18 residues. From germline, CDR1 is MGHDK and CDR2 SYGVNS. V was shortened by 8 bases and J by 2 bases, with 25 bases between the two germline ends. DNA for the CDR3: TGTGCCAGCGTTGGCAGGGGTGGAGTGGGACCTCCCTACAATGAGCAGTTCTTC. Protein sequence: CASVGRGGVGPPYNEQFF.

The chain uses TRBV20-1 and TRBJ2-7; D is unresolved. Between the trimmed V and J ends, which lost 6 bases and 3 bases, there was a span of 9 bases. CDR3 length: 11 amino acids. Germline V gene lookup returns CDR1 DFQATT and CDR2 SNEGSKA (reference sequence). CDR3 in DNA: TGCAGTGCACCCCGTTACTACGAGCAGTACTTC. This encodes CSAPRYYEQYF.

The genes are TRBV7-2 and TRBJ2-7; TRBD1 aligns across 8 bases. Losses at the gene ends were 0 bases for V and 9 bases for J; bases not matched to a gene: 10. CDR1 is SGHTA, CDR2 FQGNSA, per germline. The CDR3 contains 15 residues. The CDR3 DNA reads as TGTGCCAGCAGCTTAGCTACTGGACAGGGAAACGGGCAGTACTTC. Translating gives CASSLATGQGNGQYF.

CDR3 sequence: CASSPGTGGFDGELFF. In nucleotides, the CDR3 is TGTGCCAGCAGCCCCGGGACAGGGGGCTTTGACGGGGAGCTGTTTTTT. The chain is built from TRBV9 and TRBJ2-2, with 12 bases matching TRBD1. There are 16 residues in the CDR3. In germline, CDR1 is SGDLS, CDR2 YYNGEE. After removal of 4 bases from V and 7 bases from J, the junction contained 8 bases not matched to a gene.

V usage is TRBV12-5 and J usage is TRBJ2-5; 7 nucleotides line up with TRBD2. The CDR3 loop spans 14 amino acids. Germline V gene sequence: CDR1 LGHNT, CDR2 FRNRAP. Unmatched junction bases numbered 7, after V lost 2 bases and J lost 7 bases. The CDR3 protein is CASGLSGGEGTQYF. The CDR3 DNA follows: TGTGCTAGTGGTTTGTCTGGGGGGGAAGGGACCCAGTACTTC.

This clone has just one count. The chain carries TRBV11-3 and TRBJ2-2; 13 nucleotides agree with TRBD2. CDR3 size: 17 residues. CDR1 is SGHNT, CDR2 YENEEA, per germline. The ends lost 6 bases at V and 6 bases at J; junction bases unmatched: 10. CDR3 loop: CASSPNRGLAGPGELFF. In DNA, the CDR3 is TGTGCCAGCAGTCCAAATAGGGGACTAGCGGGACCCGGGGAGCTGTTTTTT.

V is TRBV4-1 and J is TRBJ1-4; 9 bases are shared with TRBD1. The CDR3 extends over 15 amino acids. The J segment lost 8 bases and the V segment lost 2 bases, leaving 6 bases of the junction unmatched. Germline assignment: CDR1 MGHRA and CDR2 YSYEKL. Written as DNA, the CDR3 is TGCGCCAGCAGCCAAACGGGACAGGGCCGGGAAAAACTGTTTTTT. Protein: CASSQTGQGREKLFF.

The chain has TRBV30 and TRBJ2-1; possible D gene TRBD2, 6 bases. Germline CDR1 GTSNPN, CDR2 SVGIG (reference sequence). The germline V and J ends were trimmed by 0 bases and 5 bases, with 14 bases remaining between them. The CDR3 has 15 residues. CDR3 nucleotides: TGTGCCTGGAGTGTATGGTCTAGCGACCACAATGAGCAGTTCTTC. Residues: CAWSVWSSDHNEQFF.